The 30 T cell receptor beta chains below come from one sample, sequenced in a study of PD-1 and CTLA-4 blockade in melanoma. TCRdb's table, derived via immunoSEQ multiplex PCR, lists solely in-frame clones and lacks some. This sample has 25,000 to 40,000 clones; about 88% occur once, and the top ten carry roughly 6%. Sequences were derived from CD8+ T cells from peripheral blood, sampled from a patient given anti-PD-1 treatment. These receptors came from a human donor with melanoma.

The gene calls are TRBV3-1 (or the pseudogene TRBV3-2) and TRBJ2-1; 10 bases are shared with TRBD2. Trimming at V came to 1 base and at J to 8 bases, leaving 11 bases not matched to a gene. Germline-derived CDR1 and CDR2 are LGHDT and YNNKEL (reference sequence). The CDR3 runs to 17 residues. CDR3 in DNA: TGTGCCAGCAGCCAAGGCTTTAGCGGGGGGCTTCAGGATGAGCAGTTCTTC. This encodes CASSQGFSGGLQDEQFF.

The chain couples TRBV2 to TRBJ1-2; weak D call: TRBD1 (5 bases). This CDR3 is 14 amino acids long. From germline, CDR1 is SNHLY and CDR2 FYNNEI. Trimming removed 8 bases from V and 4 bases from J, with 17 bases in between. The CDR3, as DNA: TGTGCCAGCCGACTGGGCAGGGCCACCTATGGCTACACCTTC. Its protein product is CASRLGRATYGYTF.

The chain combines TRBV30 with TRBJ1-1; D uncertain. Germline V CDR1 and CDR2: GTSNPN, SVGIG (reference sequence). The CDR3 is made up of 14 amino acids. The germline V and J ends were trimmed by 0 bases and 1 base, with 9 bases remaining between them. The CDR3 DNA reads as TGTGCCTGGAGTGTAGGGCGGAAGAACACTGAAGCTTTCTTT. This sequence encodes CAWSVGRKNTEAFF.

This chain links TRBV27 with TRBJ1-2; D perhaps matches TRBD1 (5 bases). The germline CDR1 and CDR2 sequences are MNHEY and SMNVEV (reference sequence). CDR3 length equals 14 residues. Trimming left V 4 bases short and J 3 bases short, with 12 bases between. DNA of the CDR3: TGTGCCAGCAGTTCCTTCGGGGCCGACTATGGCTACACCTTC. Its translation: CASSSFGADYGYTF.

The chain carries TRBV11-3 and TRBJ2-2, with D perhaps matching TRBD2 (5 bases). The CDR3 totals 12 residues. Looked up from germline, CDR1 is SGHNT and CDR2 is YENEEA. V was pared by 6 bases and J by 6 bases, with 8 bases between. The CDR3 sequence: CASSSGAGELFF. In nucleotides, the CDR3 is TGTGCCAGCAGTTCCGGGGCCGGGGAGCTGTTTTTT.

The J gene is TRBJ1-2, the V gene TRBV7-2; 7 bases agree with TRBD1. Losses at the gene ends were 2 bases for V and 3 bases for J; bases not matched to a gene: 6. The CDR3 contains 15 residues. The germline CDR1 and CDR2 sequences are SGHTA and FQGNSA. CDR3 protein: CASSLNLGTDYGYTF. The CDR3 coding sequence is TGTGCCAGCAGCTTAAACCTCGGGACAGACTATGGCTACACCTTC.

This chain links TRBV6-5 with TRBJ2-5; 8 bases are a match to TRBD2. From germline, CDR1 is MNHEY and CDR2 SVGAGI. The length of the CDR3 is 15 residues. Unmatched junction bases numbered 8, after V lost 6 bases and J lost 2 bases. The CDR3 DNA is TGTGCCAGCAGCCCCACTAGCGGCATACAAGAGACCCAGTACTTC. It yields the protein CASSPTSGIQETQYF.

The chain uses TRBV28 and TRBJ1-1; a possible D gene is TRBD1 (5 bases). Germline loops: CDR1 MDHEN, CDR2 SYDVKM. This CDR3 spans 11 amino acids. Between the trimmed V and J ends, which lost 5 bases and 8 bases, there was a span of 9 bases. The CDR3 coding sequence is TGTGCCAGCAGTGTCCGACAGGAAGCTTTCTTT. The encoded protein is CASSVRQEAFF.

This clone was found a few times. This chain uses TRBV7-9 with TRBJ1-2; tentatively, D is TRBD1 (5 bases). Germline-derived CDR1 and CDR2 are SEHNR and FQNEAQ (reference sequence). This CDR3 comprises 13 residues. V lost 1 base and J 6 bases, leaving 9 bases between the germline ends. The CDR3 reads CASSLGGVDGYTF. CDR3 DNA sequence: TGTGCCAGCAGCTTAGGAGGGGTGGATGGCTACACCTTC.

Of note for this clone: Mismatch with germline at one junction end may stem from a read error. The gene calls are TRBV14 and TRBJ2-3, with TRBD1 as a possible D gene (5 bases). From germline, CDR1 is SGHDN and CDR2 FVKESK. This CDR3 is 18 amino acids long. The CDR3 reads CASSQDSRSRLSTDTQYF. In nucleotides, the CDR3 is TGTGCCAGCAGTCAAGACAGCCGGAGTAGACTTAGCACAGATACGCAGTATTTT.

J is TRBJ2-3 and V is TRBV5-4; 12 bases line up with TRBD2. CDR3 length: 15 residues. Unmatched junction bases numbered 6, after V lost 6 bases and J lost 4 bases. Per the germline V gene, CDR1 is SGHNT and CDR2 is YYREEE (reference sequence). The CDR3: CASKSSGGAPDTQYF. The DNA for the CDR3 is TGTGCCAGCAAATCTAGCGGGGGGGCCCCAGATACGCAGTATTTT.

The CDR3 loop is CASSQGSSGGRFTGSYNEQFF. The CDR3 DNA follows: TGTGCCAGCAGCCAAGGATCTAGCGGGGGTCGGTTTACGGGCTCCTACAATGAGCAGTTCTTC. This sequence joins TRBV3-1 (or the pseudogene TRBV3-2) and TRBJ2-1; 10 bases match TRBD2. The V gene's germline CDR1 is LGHDT and CDR2 YNNKEL (reference sequence). The V and J ends lost 1 base and 0 bases, in that order; junction bases with no gene match: 15. CDR3 length equals 21 residues.

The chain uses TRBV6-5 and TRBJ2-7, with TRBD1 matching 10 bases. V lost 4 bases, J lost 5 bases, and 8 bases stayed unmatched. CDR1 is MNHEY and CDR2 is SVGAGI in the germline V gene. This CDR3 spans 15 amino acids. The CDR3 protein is CASSSGTGVGNEQYF. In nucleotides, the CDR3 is TGTGCCAGCAGTTCCGGGACAGGGGTGGGAAACGAGCAGTACTTC.

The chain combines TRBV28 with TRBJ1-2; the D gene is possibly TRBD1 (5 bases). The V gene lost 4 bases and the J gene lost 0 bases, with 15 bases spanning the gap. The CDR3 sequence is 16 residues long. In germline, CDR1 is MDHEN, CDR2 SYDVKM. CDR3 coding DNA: TGTGCCAGCAGTTACCGACCGGGACTCACTAACTATGGCTACACCTTC. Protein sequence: CASSYRPGLTNYGYTF.

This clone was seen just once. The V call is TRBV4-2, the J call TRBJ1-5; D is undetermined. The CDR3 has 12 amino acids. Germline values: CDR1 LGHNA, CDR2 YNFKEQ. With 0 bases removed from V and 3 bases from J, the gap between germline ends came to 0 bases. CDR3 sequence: CASSQDNQPQHF. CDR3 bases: TGTGCCAGCAGCCAAGACAATCAGCCCCAGCATTTT.

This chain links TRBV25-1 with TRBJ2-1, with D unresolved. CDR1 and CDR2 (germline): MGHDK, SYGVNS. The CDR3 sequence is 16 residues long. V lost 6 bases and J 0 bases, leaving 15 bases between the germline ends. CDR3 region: CASSPTGWSSYNEQFF. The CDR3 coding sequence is TGTGCCAGCAGCCCTACCGGATGGAGCTCCTACAATGAGCAGTTCTTC.

The chain's CDR3 is CASSPGSANTEAFF. The CDR3 nucleotides are TGTGCCAGCAGCCCCGGAAGTGCGAACACTGAAGCTTTCTTT. The V gene is TRBV3-1 (or the pseudogene TRBV3-2), the J gene TRBJ1-1; D not certain. Germline lookup yields CDR1 LGHDT and CDR2 YNNKEL (reference sequence). The CDR3 has 14 amino acids. Deletions cut 4 bases from V and 1 base from J, with 10 bases between.

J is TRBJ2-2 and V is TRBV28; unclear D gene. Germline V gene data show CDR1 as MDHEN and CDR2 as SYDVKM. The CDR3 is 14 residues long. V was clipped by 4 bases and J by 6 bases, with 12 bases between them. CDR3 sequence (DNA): TGTGCCAGCAGTTACCTCCCCGACGCCGGGGAGCTGTTTTTT. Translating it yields CASSYLPDAGELFF.

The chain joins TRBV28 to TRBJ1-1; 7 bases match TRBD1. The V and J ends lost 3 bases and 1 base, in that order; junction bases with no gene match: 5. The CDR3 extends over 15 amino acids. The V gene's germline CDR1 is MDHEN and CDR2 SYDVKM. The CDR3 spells CASSLGQIWNTEAFF. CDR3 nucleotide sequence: TGTGCCAGCAGTTTGGGACAGATCTGGAACACTGAAGCTTTCTTT.

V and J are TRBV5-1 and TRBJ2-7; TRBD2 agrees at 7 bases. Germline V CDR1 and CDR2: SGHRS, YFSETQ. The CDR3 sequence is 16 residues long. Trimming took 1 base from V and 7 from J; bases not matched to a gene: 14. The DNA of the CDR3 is TGCGCCAGCAGCTTGTATACCTCCGGGGCCGGGGGGGAGCAGTACTTC. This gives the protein CASSLYTSGAGGEQYF.

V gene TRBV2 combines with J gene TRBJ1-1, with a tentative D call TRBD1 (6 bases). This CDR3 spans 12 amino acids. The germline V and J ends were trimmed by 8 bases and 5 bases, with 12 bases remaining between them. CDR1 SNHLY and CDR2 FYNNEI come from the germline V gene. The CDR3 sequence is CASAEGETEAFF. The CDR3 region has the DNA TGTGCCAGCGCGGAGGGGGAAACTGAAGCTTTCTTT.

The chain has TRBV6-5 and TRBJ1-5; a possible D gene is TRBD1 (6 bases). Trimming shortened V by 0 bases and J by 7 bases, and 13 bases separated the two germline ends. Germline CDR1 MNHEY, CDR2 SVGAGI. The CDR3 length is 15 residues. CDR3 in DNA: TGTGCCAGCAGTTACTCATTACAGGGAAACCAGCCCCAGCATTTT. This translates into CASSYSLQGNQPQHF.

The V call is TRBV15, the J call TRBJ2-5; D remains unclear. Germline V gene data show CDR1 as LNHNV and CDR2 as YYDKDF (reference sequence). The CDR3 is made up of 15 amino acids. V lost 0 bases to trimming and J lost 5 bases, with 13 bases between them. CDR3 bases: TGTGCCACCAGCAGAGATCGATTAGGTGTGGAGACCCAGTACTTC. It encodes CATSRDRLGVETQYF.

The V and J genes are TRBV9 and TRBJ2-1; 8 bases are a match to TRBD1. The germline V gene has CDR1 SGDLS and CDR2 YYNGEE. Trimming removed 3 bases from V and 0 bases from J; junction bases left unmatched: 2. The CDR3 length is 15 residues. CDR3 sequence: CASSATGGSYNEQFF. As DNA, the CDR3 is TGTGCCAGCAGCGCTACAGGGGGCTCCTACAATGAGCAGTTCTTC.

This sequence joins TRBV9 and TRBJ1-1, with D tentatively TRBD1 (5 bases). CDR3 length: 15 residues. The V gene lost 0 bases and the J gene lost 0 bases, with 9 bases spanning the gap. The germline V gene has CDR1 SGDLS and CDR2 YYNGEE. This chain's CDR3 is CASSVEDSMNTEAFF. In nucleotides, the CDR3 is TGTGCCAGCAGCGTAGAAGACAGCATGAACACTGAAGCTTTCTTT. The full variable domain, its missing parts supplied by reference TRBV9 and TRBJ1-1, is DSGVTQTPKHLITATGQRVTLRCSPRSGDLSVYWYQQSLDQGLQFLIQYYNGEERAKGNILERFSAQQFPDLHSELNLSSLELGDSALYFCASSVEDSMNTEAFFGQGTRLTVV.

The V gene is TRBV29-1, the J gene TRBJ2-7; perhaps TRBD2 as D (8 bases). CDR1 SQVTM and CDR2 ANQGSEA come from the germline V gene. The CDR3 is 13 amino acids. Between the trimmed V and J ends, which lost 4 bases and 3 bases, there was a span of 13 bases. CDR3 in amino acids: CSVAGGGYYEQYF. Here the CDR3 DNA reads TGCAGCGTTGCGGGAGGGGGCTACTACGAGCAGTACTTC.

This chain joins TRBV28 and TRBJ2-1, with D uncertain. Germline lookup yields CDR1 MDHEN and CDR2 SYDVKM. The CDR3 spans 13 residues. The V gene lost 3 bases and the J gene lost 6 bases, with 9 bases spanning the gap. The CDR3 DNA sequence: TGTGCCAGCAGTTTTCTACGCTTCAATGAGCAGTTCTTC. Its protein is CASSFLRFNEQFF.

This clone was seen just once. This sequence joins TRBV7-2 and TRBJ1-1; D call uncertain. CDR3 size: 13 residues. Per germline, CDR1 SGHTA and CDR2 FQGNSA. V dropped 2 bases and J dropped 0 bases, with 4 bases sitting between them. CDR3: CASSLWLNTEAFF. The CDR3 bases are TGTGCCAGCAGCTTATGGCTGAACACTGAAGCTTTCTTT.

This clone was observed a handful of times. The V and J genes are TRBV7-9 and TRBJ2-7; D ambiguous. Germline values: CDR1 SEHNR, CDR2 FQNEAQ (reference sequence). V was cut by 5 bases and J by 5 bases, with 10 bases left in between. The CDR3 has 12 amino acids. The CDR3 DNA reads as TGTGCCAGCAGCCTCGAGGAGCACGAGCAGTACTTC. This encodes CASSLEEHEQYF.

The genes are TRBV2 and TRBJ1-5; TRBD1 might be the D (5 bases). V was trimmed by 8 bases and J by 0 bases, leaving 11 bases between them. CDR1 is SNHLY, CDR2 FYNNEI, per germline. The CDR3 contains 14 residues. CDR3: CASGRGISNQPQHF. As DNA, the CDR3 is TGTGCCAGCGGGAGGGGCATTAGCAATCAGCCCCAGCATTTT.